Listed here are 2 T cell receptor beta chains from one sample, sequenced in a study of metastatic and nonmetastatic thyroid tumors. Each patient came to thyroid surgery without any prior treatment (of any kind). From the PCR reads, TCRdb re-called clones with MiXCR. Counted here are roughly 61,000 clones, under 5% occurring once; the ten biggest clones make up around 24%. The specimen was blood. These receptors originate from a female donor with papillary thyroid cancer or a benign thyroid nodule (not recorded which). Some clones in this sample may be carry-over from other donors' samples.

This clone was observed many times. V and J are TRBV20-1 and TRBJ2-2; D unclear. The CDR3 is 13 residues long. Germline V gene lookup returns CDR1 DFQATT and CDR2 SNEGSKA (reference sequence). Trimming removed 2 bases from V and 0 bases from J, with 4 bases in between. The DNA for the CDR3 is TGCAGTGCTAGATTAGCGAACACCGGGGAGCTGTTTTTT. Its translation: CSARLANTGELFF.

This clone was counted ten times or more. V and J are TRBV2 and TRBJ2-3; D is ambiguous. V lost 6 bases and J 1 base, leaving 11 bases between the germline ends. The CDR3 is 14 amino acids. Germline V gene data show CDR1 as SNHLY and CDR2 as FYNNEI. The CDR3 DNA follows: TGTGCCAGCAGGAGGAGCCTACGCACAGATACGCAGTATTTT. Its translation: CASRRSLRTDTQYF.